This passage covers 25 T cell receptor beta chains from one sample sequenced in a study of Tregs in tolerant kidney transplant recipients (dated by TCRdb to between 2018 and 2020). The method was the immunoSEQ multiplex PCR assay. Drawn from immuneACCESS, this table holds only the in-frame rearrangements with V and J called that TCRdb kept. Clones are partly lost; checked studies trace under half to an unresolved V gene and leave the rest unexplained. The sample's own table lists roughly 34,000 clones. The top ten clonotypes cover 6.5% to 8% of the sample. Per the publication, the time point label means: blood sample drawn before combined kidney and bone marrow transplant. The specimen was CD8+ T cells from blood, collected before the transplant. The receptors here all came from a human donor who received a combined kidney and bone marrow transplant.

With respect to this clone: The read finishes 3 residues shy of the CDR3 end, and the germline J gene is used to complete it. The chain recombines TRBV20-1 with TRBJ1-5; D is ambiguous. Germline CDR1 and CDR2: DFQATT and SNEGSKA (reference sequence). This CDR3 has 13 amino acids. The germline V and J ends were trimmed by 0 bases and 7 bases, with 10 bases remaining between them. The covered CDR3 bases are TGCAGTGCTAGAGATGGACTTCAACAGCCC. It yields the protein CSARDGLQQP. The CDR3 in full is CSARDGLQQPQHF.

As concerns this clone: Coverage ceases 3 residues before the CDR3 finishes, and the germline J gene fills in the end. V is TRBV19 and J is TRBJ1-1; tentative D call: TRBD1 (6 bases). The V end lost 1 base, the J end lost 6 bases, and 15 bases lay between the germline ends. The germline V gene encodes CDR1 LNHDA and CDR2 SQIVND (reference sequence). This CDR3 is 15 amino acids long. The CDR3 spells CASSIVGGGGAEAFF. CDR3 bases read: TGTGCCAGTAGTATAGTAGGGGGAGGGGGGGCTGAA.

For this clone: The missing CDR3 end, 3 residues past where the read stops, is filled in from the germline J gene. The rearrangement links TRBV7-9 to TRBJ1-1, with a weak D call TRBD1 (5 bases). Germline lookup yields CDR1 SEHNR and CDR2 FQNEAQ (reference sequence). The V and J ends lost 0 bases and 2 bases respectively, with 7 bases between them. The CDR3 length is 14 residues. The part of the CDR3 DNA that was read is TGTGCCAGCAGCTTAGCGCAGGGAAACACTGAA. Protein: CASSLAQGNTE. The CDR3 in its entirety is CASSLAQGNTEAFF.

Points on this clone: The CDR3 end is not reached by the read, which stops 3 residues before it; the germline J gene fills it in. V and J are TRBV7-9 and TRBJ1-2; D may be TRBD1 (5 bases). Germline lookup yields CDR1 SEHNR and CDR2 FQNEAQ (reference sequence). The CDR3 contains 14 residues. This CDR3 is CASSLDSGWGGYTF. Incomplete CDR3 DNA: TGTGCCAGCAGCTTAGACTCAGGGTGGGGAGGC.

Comments on this clone: The DNA ends 3 residues before the CDR3 does, and the rest of the CDR3 is filled in from the germline J gene. This chain joins TRBV13 and TRBJ2-7, with D possibly TRBD1 on 6 matching bases. Per the germline V gene, CDR1 is PRHDT and CDR2 is FYEKMQ (reference sequence). The CDR3 runs to 15 residues. V lost 5 bases and J 0 bases, leaving 14 bases between the germline ends. CDR3 in amino acids: CASSPTGAGSYEQYF. The CDR3 DNA, read in part, is TGTGCCAGCAGCCCGACAGGTGCGGGCTCCTACGAG.

This chain's CDR3 is CASSVTGLGNTIYF. Incomplete CDR3 DNA: TGTGCCAGCAGTGTTACAGGGCTCGGAAACACC. The J gene is TRBJ1-3, the V gene TRBV6-1; D is possibly TRBD1 (6 bases). The missing CDR3 end, 3 residues past where the read stops, is filled in from the germline J gene. Trimming removed 4 bases from V and 4 bases from J, with 11 bases in between. Germline-derived CDR1 and CDR2 are MNHNS and SASEGT. CDR3 size: 14 residues.

On this clone itself: The CDR3 end lies 3 residues beyond the end of the read and is filled in from the germline J gene. This chain connects TRBV28 to TRBJ1-1; 7 nucleotides match TRBD1. The V gene end was trimmed by 5 bases and the J gene end by 4 bases; junction bases not matched to a gene: 7. Per the germline V gene, CDR1 is MDHEN and CDR2 is SYDVKM. CDR3 length: 14 amino acids. The CDR3 region is CASSITGEGTEAFF. The CDR3 bases that were read are TGTGCCAGCAGTATTACAGGGGAGGGCACTGAA.

About this clone itself: The CDR3 end lies 3 residues beyond the end of the read and is filled in from the germline J gene. The chain couples TRBV29-1 to TRBJ2-2, with 9 bases matching TRBD1. This CDR3 region has 13 residues. Germline V gene sequence: CDR1 SQVTM, CDR2 ANQGSEA. J lost 5 bases, V lost 7 bases, and 5 bases had no gene match. The part of the CDR3 DNA that was read is TGCAGCGGGGGACAGGGCCGTACCGGGGAG. Its protein product is CSGGQGRTGE. The complete CDR3 reads CSGGQGRTGELFF.

The chain's CDR3 is CASSLQKGEAFF. The CDR3 bases that were read are TGTGCCAGCAGCCTTCAAAAAGGGGAA. The chain is built from TRBV7-9 and TRBJ1-1; D remains ambiguous. The sequence runs out 3 residues before the end of the CDR3; the remainder is reconstructed from the germline J gene. The CDR3 extends over 12 amino acids. Germline assignment: CDR1 SEHNR and CDR2 FQNEAQ (reference sequence).

To note about this clone: Sequencing ends 3 residues short of the CDR3 end; the germline J gene provides the rest. The V gene is TRBV19, the J gene TRBJ2-4; TRBD2 matches 13 bases. The CDR3 has 17 residues. V was clipped by 4 bases and J by 1 base; unmatched bases: 4. The V gene's germline CDR1 is LNHDA and CDR2 SQIVND (reference sequence). The CDR3 spells CASSRLTSGGAKNIQYF. Partial CDR3 DNA: TGTGCCAGTAGTAGATTGACTAGCGGGGGGGCCAAAAACATT.

For this clone: The read gets to within 3 residues of the CDR3 end, and the germline J gene fills in the rest. The chain couples TRBV5-3 to TRBJ2-3, with unresolved D. TRBV5-3 carries the ORF label, with uncertain function. There are 15 residues in the CDR3. The germline V and J ends were trimmed by 4 bases and 1 base, with 13 bases remaining between them. The CDR3 sequence is CARSRTPDCTDTQYF. The CDR3 bases that were read are TGTGCCAGAAGCCGAACCCCCGACTGCACAGATACG.

About this clone: From the germline J gene comes the end of the CDR3, since the read stops 3 residues before it. This rearrangement joins TRBV29-1 to TRBJ2-3; 12 bases map to TRBD1. This CDR3 is built from 16 residues. Germline V CDR1 and CDR2: SQVTM, ANQGSEA. The CDR3 sequence is CSVEPSGTGGVNTQYF. CDR3 DNA, as far as it was read: TGCAGCGTTGAGCCCTCCGGGACAGGGGGCGTTAACACG.

Points on this clone: Sequencing ends 3 residues short of the CDR3 end; the germline J gene provides the rest. The chain has TRBV2 and TRBJ1-1, with a weak D call TRBD1 (5 bases). Germline CDR1 and CDR2: SNHLY and FYNNEI. The CDR3 totals 10 residues. The CDR3 bases that were read are TGTGCCAGCAGTGGACAGGAA. It codes for CASSGQE. The whole CDR3 sequence reads CASSGQEAFF.

About this clone itself: Read sequence stops 3 residues before the CDR3 end, and the germline J gene provides the missing end. This chain joins TRBV6-1 and TRBJ1-2; D call uncertain. The CDR3 has 13 residues. Germline CDR1 and CDR2: MNHNS and SASEGT. Trimming cost V 3 bases and J 0 bases, with 5 bases left between them. The CDR3 reads CASSEKANYGYTF. The covered CDR3 bases are TGTGCCAGCAGTGAGAAGGCTAACTATGGC.

CDR3 loop: CATGLDENSPLHF. The part of the CDR3 DNA that was read is TGTGCCACCGGACTGGACGAAAATTCACCC. This chain links TRBV5-4 with TRBJ1-6, with no clear D. The CDR3 goes on 3 residues after the read ends, and that part is filled in from the germline J gene. The V end lost 9 bases, the J end lost 7 bases, and 14 bases lay between the germline ends. CDR3 length: 13 residues. Germline V gene sequence: CDR1 SGHNT, CDR2 YYREEE (reference sequence).

About this clone: The sequenced fragment ends 3 residues before the CDR3 boundary, so the rest is inferred from the germline J gene. This chain uses TRBV7-9 with TRBJ1-6, with D unresolved. Looked up from germline, CDR1 is SEHNR and CDR2 is FQNEAQ (reference sequence). The CDR3 totals 13 residues. The germline V and J ends were trimmed by 5 bases and 7 bases, with 9 bases remaining between them. The CDR3: CASSPQENSPLHF. Partial CDR3 DNA: TGTGCCAGCAGCCCCCAGGAAAATTCACCC.

Comment on this clone: The read gets to within 3 residues of the CDR3 end, and the germline J gene fills in the rest. This chain links TRBV6-2 or TRBV6-3 with TRBJ1-1; D gene ambiguous. Germline lookup yields CDR1 MNHEY and CDR2 SVGEGT. The CDR3 totals 15 residues. Deletions cut 6 bases from V and 2 bases from J, with 16 bases between. Here the CDR3 reads CASRPDGFYNTEAFF. Partial CDR3 DNA: TGTGCCAGCAGACCAGATGGCTTTTACAACACTGAA.

With regard to this clone: The read ends 3 residues early relative to the CDR3; the germline J gene fills the gap. The rearrangement links TRBV19 to TRBJ2-7; D perhaps matches TRBD2 (5 bases). The CDR3 covers 14 residues. Germline loops: CDR1 LNHDA, CDR2 SQIVND (reference sequence). V was cut by 2 bases and J by 3 bases, with 11 bases left in between. The CDR3 reads CASSISGGDYEQYF. The CDR3 bases that were read are TGTGCCAGTAGTATAAGCGGTGGTGACTACGAG. The variable domain in full, completed from reference TRBV19 and TRBJ2-7, reads DGGITQSPKYLFRKEGQNVTLSCEQNLNHDAMYWYRQDPGQGLRLIYYSQIVNDFQKGDIAEGYSVSREKKESFPLTVTSAQKNPTAFYLCASSISGGDYEQYFGPGTRLTVT.

For this clone: The read ends 3 residues early relative to the CDR3; the germline J gene fills the gap. This chain uses TRBV11-2 with TRBJ2-7; D is uncertain. Trimming pared 1 base from V and 4 bases from J, leaving 11 bases between. Germline CDR1 and CDR2: SGHAT and FQNNGV. The CDR3 runs 14 residues. The CDR3 reads CASSLGPDSYEQYF. The sequenced CDR3 bases are TGTGCCAGCAGCTTAGGTCCAGACTCTTACGAG.

For this clone: The observed sequence ends 3 residues before the CDR3 terminus, with the missing tail filled in from the germline J gene. J is TRBJ2-3 and V is TRBV6-2 or TRBV6-3, with TRBD1 as a possible D gene (6 bases). Germline V gene data show CDR1 as MNHEY and CDR2 as SVGEGT. V lost 6 bases and J lost 3, with 19 bases in between. The CDR3 has 16 amino acids. CDR3 loop: CASSPRDTSPTDTQYF. The part of the CDR3 DNA that was read is TGTGCCAGCAGCCCTAGGGACACCTCCCCAACAGATACG.

About this clone: The read terminates 3 residues before the CDR3 end, so the remaining end is supplied by the germline J gene. The V and J genes are TRBV7-9 and TRBJ2-7, with a weak D call TRBD2 (6 bases). From germline, CDR1 is SEHNR and CDR2 FQNEAQ (reference sequence). V gave up 5 bases and J gave up 6 bases, with 11 bases separating them. This CDR3 comprises 12 residues. Partial CDR3 DNA: TGTGCCAGCAGCCCCCCCGGGGGCGAG. Translation: CASSPPGGE. The whole CDR3 sequence reads CASSPPGGEQYF. Supplemented by reference TRBV7-9 and TRBJ2-7, the full variable domain reads DTGVSQNPRHKITKRGQNVTFRCDPISEHNRLYWYRQTLGQGPEFLTYFQNEAQLEKSRLLSDRFSAERPKGSFSTLEIQRTEQGDSAMYLCASSPPGGEQYFGPGTRLTVT.

For this clone: The CDR3 end is not reached by the read, which stops 3 residues before it; the germline J gene fills it in. The chain joins TRBV5-1 to TRBJ2-7, with 7 bases matching TRBD1. The CDR3 consists of 14 residues. Trimming removed 7 bases from V and 3 bases from J; junction bases left unmatched: 10. The germline V gene has CDR1 SGHRS and CDR2 YFSETQ. This CDR3 reads CASGYRDSIYEQYF. The sequenced part of the CDR3 DNA is TGCGCCAGCGGGTATAGGGACAGTATCTACGAG.

On this clone itself: The read halts 3 residues ahead of the CDR3 end, with the missing end drawn from the germline J gene. The chain recombines TRBV7-9 with TRBJ1-1; D is possibly TRBD1 (6 bases). Germline V gene lookup returns CDR1 SEHNR and CDR2 FQNEAQ (reference sequence). CDR3 length equals 15 residues. V lost 5 bases to trimming and J lost 0 bases, with 13 bases between them. The DNA read from the CDR3 is TGTGCCAGCAGCCCCTTCGGGGGGCTGAACACTGAA. Translated, it gives CASSPFGGLNTE. In full, the CDR3 reads CASSPFGGLNTEAFF.

Concerning this clone: The observed sequence ends 3 residues before the CDR3 terminus, with the missing tail filled in from the germline J gene. This sequence joins TRBV7-2 and TRBJ2-1; TRBD1 might be the D (5 bases). Germline CDR1 is SGHTA and CDR2 is FQGNSA. The V and J ends lost 5 bases and 4 bases respectively, with 12 bases between them. CDR3 length: 14 residues. The sequenced part of the CDR3 DNA is TGTGCCAGCAGCCTAGACAGAGATTACAATGAG. Translated: CASSLDRDYNE. The complete CDR3 reads CASSLDRDYNEQFF.

Notes on this clone: The read halts 3 residues ahead of the CDR3 end, with the missing end drawn from the germline J gene. This chain uses TRBV5-4 with TRBJ1-1; a weak D match, TRBD1 (5 bases). This CDR3 is 11 amino acids long. V lost 5 bases, J lost 4 bases, and 6 bases lay in between. Germline CDR1 SGHNT, CDR2 YYREEE (reference sequence). Here the CDR3 reads CASRGVTEAFF. CDR3 DNA (partial): TGTGCCAGCAGAGGGGTCACTGAA.